This T cell receptor beta chain is drawn from a study of regulatory T cells in long-lasting Graves disease. The time point here: newly diagnosed GD, antithyroid drugs for less than 3 months. PBMC RNA served as the TCR library source. With iRepertoire HTBI primers and Arm-PCR of CDR3 regions, TCR beta libraries were built. TCRdb re-derived calls from the multiplex PCR reads in MiXCR, one entry per CDR3 protein. The data show approximately 230,000 distinct CDR3 sequences, about 18% seen once. The CDR3 spans 16 residues. The germline V gene has CDR1 MDHEN and CDR2 SYDVKM. V dropped 5 bases and J dropped 6 bases, with 20 bases sitting between them. Study-level results: The work looked only at peripheral blood and did not look at thyroid tissue.

This clonotype came up many times. Its antigen is unknown. The chain recombines TRBV28 with TRBJ2-1, with D perhaps assigned TRBD1 or TRBD2 (5 bases each). This TCR was sampled from a female donor with Graves disease. The source was peripheral blood mononuclear cells (PBMCs), collected at new diagnosis, from a patient treated with antithyroid drugs. DNA for the CDR3: TGTGCCAGCAGTCCCCGGGGCAAGCCCGGGTCCAATGAGCAGTTCTTC. This codes for CASSPRGKPGSNEQFF.